Listed below are T cell receptor beta chains from one sample, sequenced in a study of shared clonotypes between healthy human individuals. Data came from immunoSEQ multiplex PCR; TCRdb stores just in-frame clones and leaves some out. The table shows 2 million to 2.5 million clones, with more than 85% occurring only once. The sequenced sample was naive CD8+ T cells from PBMCs. The receptors were sampled from a man aged 18 to 29 in good health. Some clones in this sample may be carry-over from other donors' samples. The conserved cysteine and the conserved F or W are not part of the CDR3 here. Each record gives: CDR3 length, J gene, clone size, V gene, CDR3 protein. For some rows the clone size is stated as once, few or many, or as a class when expanded; others skip it.

CDR3 length: 12; J gene: TRBJ1-5; clone size: .; V gene: TRBV6-1; CDR3 protein: ASSEWGAGQPQH
CDR3 length: 15; J gene: TRBJ2-7; clone size: .; V gene: TRBV15; CDR3 protein: ATSVEPLGQYSYEQY
CDR3 length: 14; J gene: TRBJ2-7; clone size: once; V gene: TRBV27; CDR3 protein: ASRWSGTGSSYEQY
CDR3 length: 12; J gene: TRBJ2-1; clone size: .; V gene: TRBV4-3; CDR3 protein: ASSQHLTSPEQF
CDR3 length: 13; J gene: TRBJ1-5; clone size: .; V gene: TRBV6-7; CDR3 protein: ASSQTRVRNQPQH
CDR3 length: 11; J gene: TRBJ1-3; clone size: .; V gene: TRBV10-3; CDR3 protein: ASGTASGNTIY
CDR3 length: 13; J gene: TRBJ2-5; clone size: once; V gene: TRBV7-2; CDR3 protein: ASSLTSGIQETQY
CDR3 length: 12; J gene: TRBJ2-2; clone size: .; V gene: TRBV14; CDR3 protein: ASSARQHTGELF
CDR3 length: 10; J gene: TRBJ2-3; clone size: .; V gene: TRBV27; CDR3 protein: ASRQTTDTQY
CDR3 length: 13; J gene: TRBJ2-7; clone size: .; V gene: TRBV6-1; CDR3 protein: ASSKLAGERVEQY
CDR3 length: 11; J gene: TRBJ2-3; clone size: .; V gene: TRBV6-5; CDR3 protein: ASSYLGVDTQY
CDR3 length: 11; J gene: TRBJ1-5; clone size: .; V gene: TRBV6-5; CDR3 protein: ASSPDRAQPQH
CDR3 length: 12; J gene: TRBJ2-7; clone size: .; V gene: TRBV5-5; CDR3 protein: ASTLGTRSYEQY
CDR3 length: 15; J gene: TRBJ2-1; clone size: .; V gene: TRBV28; CDR3 protein: ASSLKTSGRALHEQF
CDR3 length: 9; J gene: TRBJ1-1; clone size: .; V gene: TRBV27; CDR3 protein: ASSLGGKAF
CDR3 length: 11; J gene: TRBJ2-7; clone size: .; V gene: TRBV5-8; CDR3 protein: ASSFGRSYEQY
CDR3 length: 15; J gene: TRBJ2-7; clone size: .; V gene: TRBV10-1; CDR3 protein: ASSDLALEGSWDEQY
CDR3 length: 10; J gene: TRBJ1-1; clone size: .; V gene: TRBV5-6; CDR3 protein: ASSVYNTEAF
CDR3 length: 12; J gene: TRBJ2-5; clone size: .; V gene: TRBV28; CDR3 protein: ASSLVANQETQY
CDR3 length: 12; J gene: TRBJ2-5; clone size: .; V gene: TRBV28; CDR3 protein: ASSLGGSGETQY
CDR3 length: 11; J gene: TRBJ1-2; clone size: .; V gene: TRBV27; CDR3 protein: ASSLLPADGYT
CDR3 length: 11; J gene: TRBJ2-5; clone size: .; V gene: TRBV2; CDR3 protein: ASSPADQETQY